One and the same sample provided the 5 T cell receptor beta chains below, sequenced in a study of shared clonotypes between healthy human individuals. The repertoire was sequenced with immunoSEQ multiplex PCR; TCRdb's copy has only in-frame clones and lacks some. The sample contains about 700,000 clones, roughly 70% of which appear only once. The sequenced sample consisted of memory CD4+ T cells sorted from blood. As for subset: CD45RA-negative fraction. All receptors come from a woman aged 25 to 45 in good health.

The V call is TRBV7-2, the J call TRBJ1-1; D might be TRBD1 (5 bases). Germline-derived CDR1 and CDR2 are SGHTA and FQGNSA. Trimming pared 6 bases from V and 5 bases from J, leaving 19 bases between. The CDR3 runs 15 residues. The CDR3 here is CASSTGWQGGTEAFF. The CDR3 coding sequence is TGTGCCAGCAGTACCGGGTGGCAGGGAGGGACTGAAGCTTTCTTT.

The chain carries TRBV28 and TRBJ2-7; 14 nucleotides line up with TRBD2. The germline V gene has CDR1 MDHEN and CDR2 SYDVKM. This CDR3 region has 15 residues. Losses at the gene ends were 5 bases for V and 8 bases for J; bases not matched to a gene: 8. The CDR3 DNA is TGTGCCAGCAGTCCCGGGACTAGCGGGAGTCGACAGCAGTACTTC. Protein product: CASSPGTSGSRQQYF.

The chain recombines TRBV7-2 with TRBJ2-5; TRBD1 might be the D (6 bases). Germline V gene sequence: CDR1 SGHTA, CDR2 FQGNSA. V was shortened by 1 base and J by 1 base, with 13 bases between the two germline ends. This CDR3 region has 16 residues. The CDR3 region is CASSLGGVRGQETQYF. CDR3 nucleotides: TGTGCCAGCAGCTTAGGGGGCGTCAGGGGCCAAGAGACCCAGTACTTC. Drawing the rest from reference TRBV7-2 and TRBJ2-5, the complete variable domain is GAGVSQSPSNKVTEKGKDVELRCDPISGHTALYWYRQSLGQGLEFLIYFQGNSAPDKSGLPSDRFSAERTGGSVSTLTIQRTQQEDSAVYLCASSLGGVRGQETQYFGPGTRLLVL.

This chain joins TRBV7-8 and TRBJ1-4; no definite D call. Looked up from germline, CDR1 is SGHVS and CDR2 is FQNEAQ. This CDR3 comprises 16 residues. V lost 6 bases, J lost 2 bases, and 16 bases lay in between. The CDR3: CASRPSKRPTNEKLFF. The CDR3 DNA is TGTGCCAGCAGACCATCGAAAAGGCCGACTAATGAAAAACTGTTTTTT.

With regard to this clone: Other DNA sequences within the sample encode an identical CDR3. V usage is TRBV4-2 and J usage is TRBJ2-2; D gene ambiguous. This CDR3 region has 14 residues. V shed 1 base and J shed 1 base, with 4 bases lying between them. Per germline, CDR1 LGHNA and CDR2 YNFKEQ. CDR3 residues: CASSQVGNTGELFF. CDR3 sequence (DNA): TGTGCCAGCAGCCAAGTCGGGAACACCGGGGAGCTGTTTTTT.